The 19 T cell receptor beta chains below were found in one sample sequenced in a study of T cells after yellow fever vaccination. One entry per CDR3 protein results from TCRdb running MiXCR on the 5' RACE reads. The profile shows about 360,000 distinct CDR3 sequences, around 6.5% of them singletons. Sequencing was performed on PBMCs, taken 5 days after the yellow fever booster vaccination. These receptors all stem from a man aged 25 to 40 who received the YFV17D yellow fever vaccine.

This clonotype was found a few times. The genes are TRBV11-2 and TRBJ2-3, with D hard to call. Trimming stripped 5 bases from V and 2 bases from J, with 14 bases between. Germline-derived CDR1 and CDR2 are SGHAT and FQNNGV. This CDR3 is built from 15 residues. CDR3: CASSPRLGFTDTQYF. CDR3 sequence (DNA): TGTGCCAGCAGCCCACGGTTGGGGTTCACAGATACGCAGTATTTT.

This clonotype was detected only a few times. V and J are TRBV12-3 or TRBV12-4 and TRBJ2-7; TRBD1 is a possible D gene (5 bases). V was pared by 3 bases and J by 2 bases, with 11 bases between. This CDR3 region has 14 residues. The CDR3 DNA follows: TGTGCCAGCAGTTTCAGGGCAGGAACCTACGAGCAGTACTTC. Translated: CASSFRAGTYEQYF.

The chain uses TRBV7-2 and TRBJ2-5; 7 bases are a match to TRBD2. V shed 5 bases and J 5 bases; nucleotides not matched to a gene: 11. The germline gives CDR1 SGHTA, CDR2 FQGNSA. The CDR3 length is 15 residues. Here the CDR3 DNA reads TGTGCCAGCAGCCTCAGGGCGGGAGAGAGGGAGACCCAGTACTTC. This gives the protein CASSLRAGERETQYF.

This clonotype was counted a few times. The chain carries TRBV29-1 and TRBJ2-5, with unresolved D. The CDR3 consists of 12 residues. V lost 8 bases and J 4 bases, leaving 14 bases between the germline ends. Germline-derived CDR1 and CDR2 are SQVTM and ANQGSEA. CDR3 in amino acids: CSMTEATETQYF. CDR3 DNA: TGCAGCATGACCGAGGCAACAGAGACCCAGTACTTC.

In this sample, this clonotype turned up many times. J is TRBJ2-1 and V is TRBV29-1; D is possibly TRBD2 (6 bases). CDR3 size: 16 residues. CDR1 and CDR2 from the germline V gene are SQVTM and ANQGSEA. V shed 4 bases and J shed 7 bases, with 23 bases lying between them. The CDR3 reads CSVVRTLADDRNEQFF. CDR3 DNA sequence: TGCAGCGTTGTCCGAACACTAGCAGACGACCGGAATGAGCAGTTCTTC.

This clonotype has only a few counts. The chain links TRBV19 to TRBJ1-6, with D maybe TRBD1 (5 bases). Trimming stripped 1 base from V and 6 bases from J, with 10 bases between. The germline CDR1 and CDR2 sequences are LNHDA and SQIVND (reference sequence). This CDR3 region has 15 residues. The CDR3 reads CASSIGGGGNSPLHF. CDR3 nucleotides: TGTGCCAGTAGTATAGGCGGGGGAGGTAATTCACCCCTCCACTTT.

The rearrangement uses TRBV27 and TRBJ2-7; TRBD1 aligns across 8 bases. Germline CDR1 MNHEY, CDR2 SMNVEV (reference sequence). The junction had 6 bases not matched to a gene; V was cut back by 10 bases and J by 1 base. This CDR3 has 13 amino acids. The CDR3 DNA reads TGTGCCACCGCCGGACAGGGATCCTACGAGCAGTACTTC. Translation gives CATAGQGSYEQYF.

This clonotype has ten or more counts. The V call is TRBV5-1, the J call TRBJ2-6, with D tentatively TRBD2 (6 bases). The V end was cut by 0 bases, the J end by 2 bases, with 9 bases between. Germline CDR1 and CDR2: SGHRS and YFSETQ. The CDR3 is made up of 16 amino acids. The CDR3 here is CASSLAGEAGANVLTF. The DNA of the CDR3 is TGCGCCAGCAGCTTGGCCGGGGAGGCTGGGGCCAACGTCCTGACTTTC. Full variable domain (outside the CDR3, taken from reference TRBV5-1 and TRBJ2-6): KAGVTQTPRYLIKTRGQQVTLSCSPISGHRSVSWYQQTPGQGLQFLFEYFSETQRNKGNFPGRFSGRQFSNSRSEMNVSTLELGDSALYLCASSLAGEAGANVLTFGAGSRLTVL.

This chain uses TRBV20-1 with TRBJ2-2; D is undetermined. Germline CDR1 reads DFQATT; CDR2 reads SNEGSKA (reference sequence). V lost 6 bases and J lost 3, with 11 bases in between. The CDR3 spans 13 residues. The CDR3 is CSATSPDTGELFF. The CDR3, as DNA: TGCAGTGCCACTTCTCCGGACACCGGGGAGCTGTTTTTT.

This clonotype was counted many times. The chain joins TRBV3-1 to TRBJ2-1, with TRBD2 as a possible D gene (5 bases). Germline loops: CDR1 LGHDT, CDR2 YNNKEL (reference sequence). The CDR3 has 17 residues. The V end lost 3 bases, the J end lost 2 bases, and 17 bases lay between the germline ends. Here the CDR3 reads CASSQGRELEAYNEQFF. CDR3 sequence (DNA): TGTGCCAGCAGCCAGGGCCGGGAACTAGAAGCCTACAATGAGCAGTTCTTC.

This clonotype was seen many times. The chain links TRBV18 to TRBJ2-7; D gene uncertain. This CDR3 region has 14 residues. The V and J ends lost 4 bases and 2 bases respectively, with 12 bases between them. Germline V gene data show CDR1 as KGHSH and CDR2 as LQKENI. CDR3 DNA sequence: TGTGCCAGCTCACTCAACCCCGACGCCTACGAGCAGTACTTC. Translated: CASSLNPDAYEQYF. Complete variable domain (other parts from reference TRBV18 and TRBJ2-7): NAGVMQNPRHLVRRRGQEARLRCSPMKGHSHVYWYRQLPEEGLKFMVYLQKENIIDESGMPKERFSAEFPKEGPSILRIQQVVRGDSAAYFCASSLNPDAYEQYFGPGTRLTVT.

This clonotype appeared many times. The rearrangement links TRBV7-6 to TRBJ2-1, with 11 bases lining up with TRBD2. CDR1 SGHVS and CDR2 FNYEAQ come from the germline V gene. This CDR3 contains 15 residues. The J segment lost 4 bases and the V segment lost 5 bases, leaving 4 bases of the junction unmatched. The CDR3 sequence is CASSAGTSGYNEQFF. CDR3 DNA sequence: TGTGCCAGCAGCGCCGGGACTAGCGGTTACAATGAGCAGTTCTTC.

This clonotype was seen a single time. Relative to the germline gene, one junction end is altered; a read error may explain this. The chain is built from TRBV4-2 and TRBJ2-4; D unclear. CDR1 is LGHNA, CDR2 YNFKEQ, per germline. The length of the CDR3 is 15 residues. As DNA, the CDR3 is TGTGCCAGCACCCAAGATTTGACAGCCAAAAACATTCAGTACTTC. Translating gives CASTQDLTAKNIQYF.

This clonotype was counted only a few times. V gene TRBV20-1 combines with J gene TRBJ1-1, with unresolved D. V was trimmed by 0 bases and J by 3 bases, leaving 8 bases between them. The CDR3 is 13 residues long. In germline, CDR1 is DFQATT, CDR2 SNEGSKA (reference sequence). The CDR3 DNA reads TGCAGTGCTAGAGATCTCTTAGACACTGAAGCTTTCTTT. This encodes CSARDLLDTEAFF.

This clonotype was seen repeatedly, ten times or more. The CDR3 protein is CASSLPGNKETQYF. In nucleotides, the CDR3 is TGTGCCAGCAGCTTGCCGGGAAACAAAGAGACCCAGTACTTC. V is TRBV7-2 and J is TRBJ2-5, with a weak D call TRBD2 (5 bases). The CDR3 runs 14 residues. Germline assignment: CDR1 SGHTA and CDR2 FQGNSA. V was clipped by 3 bases and J by 3 bases, with 11 bases between them.

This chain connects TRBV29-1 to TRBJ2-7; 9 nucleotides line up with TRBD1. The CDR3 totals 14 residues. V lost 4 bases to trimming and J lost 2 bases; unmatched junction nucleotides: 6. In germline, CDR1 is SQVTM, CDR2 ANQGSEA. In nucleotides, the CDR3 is TGCAGCGTTGCCGGACAGGGGAATGCCTACGAGCAGTACTTC. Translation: CSVAGQGNAYEQYF.

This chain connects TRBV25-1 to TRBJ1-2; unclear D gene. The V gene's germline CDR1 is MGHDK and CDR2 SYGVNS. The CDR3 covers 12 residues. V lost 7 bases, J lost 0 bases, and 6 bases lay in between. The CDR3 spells CASTASNYGYTF. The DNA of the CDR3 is TGTGCCAGCACTGCATCTAACTATGGCTACACCTTC.

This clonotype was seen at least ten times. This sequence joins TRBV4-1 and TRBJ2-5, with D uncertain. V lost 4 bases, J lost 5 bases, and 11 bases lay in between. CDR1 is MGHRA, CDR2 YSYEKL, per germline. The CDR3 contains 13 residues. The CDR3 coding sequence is TGCGCCAGCAGCCCCAGGTTAATCGAGACCCAGTACTTC. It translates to CASSPRLIETQYF.

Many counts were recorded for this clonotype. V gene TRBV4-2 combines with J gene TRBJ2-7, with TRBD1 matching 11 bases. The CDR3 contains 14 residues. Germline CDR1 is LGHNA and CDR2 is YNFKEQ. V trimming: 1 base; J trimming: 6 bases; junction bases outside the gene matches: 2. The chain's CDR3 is CASSQVGQGVEQYF. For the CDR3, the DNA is TGTGCCAGCAGCCAAGTGGGACAGGGGGTCGAGCAGTACTTC.